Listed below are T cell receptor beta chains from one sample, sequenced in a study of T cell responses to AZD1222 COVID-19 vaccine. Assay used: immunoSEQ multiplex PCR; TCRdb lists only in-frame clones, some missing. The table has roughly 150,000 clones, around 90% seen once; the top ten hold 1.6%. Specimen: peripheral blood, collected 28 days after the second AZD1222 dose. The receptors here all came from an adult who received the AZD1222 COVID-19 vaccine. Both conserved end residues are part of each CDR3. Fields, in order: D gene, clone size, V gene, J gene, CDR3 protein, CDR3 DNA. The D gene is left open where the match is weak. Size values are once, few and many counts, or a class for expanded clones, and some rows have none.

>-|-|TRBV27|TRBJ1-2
CASKQSIRDYGYTF
TGTGCCAGCAAACAGTCCATTAGGGACTATGGCTACACCTTC
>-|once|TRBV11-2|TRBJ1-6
CASSLDSLGSSYNSPLHF
TGTGCCAGCAGCTTAGACTCACTCGGGAGCTCCTATAATTCACCCCTCCACTTT
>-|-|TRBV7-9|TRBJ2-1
CASSLIHEQFF
TGTGCCAGCAGCTTAATCCATGAGCAGTTCTTC
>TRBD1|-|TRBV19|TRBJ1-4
CASTPRGTANEKLFF
TGTGCCAGTACCCCCCGGGGGACAGCTAATGAAAAACTGTTTTTT
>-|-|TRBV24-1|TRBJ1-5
CATSDSTGTGQPQHF
TGTGCCACCAGTGATTCAACGGGGACGGGGCAGCCCCAGCATTTT
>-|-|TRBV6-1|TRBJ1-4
CASSEMWSATNEKLFF
TGTGCCAGCAGTGAAATGTGGAGTGCAACTAATGAAAAACTGTTTTTT
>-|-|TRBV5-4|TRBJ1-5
CASSIRPNNQPQHF
TGTGCCAGCAGCATAAGACCGAACAATCAGCCCCAGCATTTT
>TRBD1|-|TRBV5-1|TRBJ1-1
CASSLTGGRTEAFF
TGCGCCAGCAGCTTAACAGGGGGAAGGACTGAAGCTTTCTTT
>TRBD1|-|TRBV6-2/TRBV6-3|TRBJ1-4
CASSHPGQGSPMVPEKLFF
TGTGCCAGCAGTCACCCGGGACAGGGATCCCCGATGGTCCCTGAAAAACTGTTTTTT
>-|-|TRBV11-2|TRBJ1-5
CASSLVSGSNQPQHF
TGTGCCAGCAGCTTAGTTAGTGGTAGCAATCAGCCCCAGCATTTT
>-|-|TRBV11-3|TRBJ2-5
CASSFNPGETQYF
TGTGCCAGCAGCTTCAACCCCGGGGAGACCCAGTACTTC
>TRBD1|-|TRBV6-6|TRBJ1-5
CASSYGQGANQPQHF
TGTGCCAGCAGTTACGGACAGGGTGCCAATCAGCCCCAGCATTTT
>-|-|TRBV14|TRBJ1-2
CASSQRQVGGYTF
TGTGCCAGCAGCCAGCGACAGGTCGGTGGCTACACCTTC
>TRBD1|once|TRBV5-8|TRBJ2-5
CASSSRGPQETQYF
TGTGCCAGCAGCTCCAGGGGGCCCCAAGAGACCCAGTACTTC
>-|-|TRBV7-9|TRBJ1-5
CASSLGGRADQPQHF
TGTGCCAGCAGCTTAGGCGGACGGGCAGATCAGCCCCAGCATTTT
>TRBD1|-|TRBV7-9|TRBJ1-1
CASMKGQPEAEAFF
TGTGCCAGCATGAAGGGACAGCCGGAGGCTGAAGCTTTCTTT
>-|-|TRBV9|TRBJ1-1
CASSVALNTEAFF
TGTGCCAGCAGCGTAGCGTTGAACACTGAAGCTTTCTTT
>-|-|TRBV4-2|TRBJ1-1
CASSHDLRDSHVGIEAFF
TGTGCCAGCAGCCATGATCTCCGGGACTCTCACGTTGGGATTGAAGCTTTCTTT
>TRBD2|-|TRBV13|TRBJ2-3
CASSLRGTSTDTQYF
TGTGCCAGCAGCTTGCGGGGGACTAGCACAGATACGCAGTATTTT
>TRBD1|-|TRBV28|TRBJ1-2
CASRGQSYGYTF
TGTGCCAGCAGGGGACAGAGCTATGGCTACACCTTC
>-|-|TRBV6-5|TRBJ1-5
CASGEGPSSQPQHF
TGTGCCAGTGGAGAGGGACCGAGCAGTCAGCCCCAGCATTTT
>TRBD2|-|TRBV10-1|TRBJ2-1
CASSQVSGRDNEQFF
TGCGCCAGCAGTCAGGTTAGCGGGAGGGACAATGAGCAGTTCTTC
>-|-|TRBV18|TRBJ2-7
CASSPSQYAYEQYF
TGTGCCAGCTCACCAAGCCAGTACGCCTACGAGCAGTACTTC
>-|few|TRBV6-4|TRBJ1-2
CASSPAGADYGYTF
TGTGCCAGCAGTCCTGCGGGGGCCGACTATGGCTACACCTTC
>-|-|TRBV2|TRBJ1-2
CASSVGTNYGYTF
TGTGCCAGCAGTGTAGGGACTAACTATGGCTACACCTTC
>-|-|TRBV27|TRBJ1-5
CASSLSMTASLLNSNQPQHF
TGTGCCAGCAGTTTATCTATGACAGCTAGTCTTCTAAATAGCAATCAGCCCCAGCATTTT
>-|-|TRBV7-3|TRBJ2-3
CASSISGSTDTQYF
TGTGCCAGCAGCATTAGCGGAAGCACAGATACGCAGTATTTT
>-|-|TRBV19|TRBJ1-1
CASSIPGRVNTEAFF
TGTGCCAGTAGTATCCCCGGCAGAGTGAACACTGAAGCTTTCTTT
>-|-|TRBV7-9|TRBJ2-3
CASSPGGGSTDTQYF
TGTGCCAGCAGCCCAGGGGGGGGGAGCACAGATACGCAGTATTTT
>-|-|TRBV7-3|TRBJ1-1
CASSLMGNTEAFF
TGTGCCAGCAGCTTAATGGGGAACACTGAAGCTTTCTTT
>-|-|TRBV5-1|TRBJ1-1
CASSLAGQGNTEAFF
TGCGCCAGCAGCTTGGCTGGTCAGGGCAACACTGAAGCTTTCTTT
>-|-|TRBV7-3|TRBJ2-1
CASSLRQQNEQFF
TGTGCCAGCAGCTTAAGACAGCAAAATGAGCAGTTCTTC
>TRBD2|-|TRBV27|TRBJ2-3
CASSRRDYHTQYF
TGTGCCAGCAGTCGTCGGGACTACCATACGCAGTATTTT
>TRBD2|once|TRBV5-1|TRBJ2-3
CASSLGGLAADTQYF
TGCGCCAGCAGCTTGGGGGGACTAGCGGCAGATACGCAGTATTTT
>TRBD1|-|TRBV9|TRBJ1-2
CASSVQDRGNYGYTF
TGTGCCAGCAGCGTCCAGGACAGGGGCAACTATGGCTACACCTTC
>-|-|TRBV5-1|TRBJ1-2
CASSLGFGLHLANYGYTF
TGCGCCAGCAGCCTCGGGTTTGGACTGCACCTCGCTAACTATGGCTACACCTTC
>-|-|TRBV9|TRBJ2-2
CASSVLTGTGELFF
TGTGCCAGCAGCGTATTGACCGGCACCGGGGAGCTGTTTTTT